This T cell receptor beta chain derives from a study of blood T cell repertoires in COVID-19. Original processing methods: Amplifying reference gene primers gave estimates of nucleated cell counts. TCRdb keeps only in-frame clones here, not all; method: immunoSEQ multiplex PCR. The DNA gave D and trimming, while V, J and clone size come from that table. The sample comprises about 76,000 clones, 70% to 90% of which are singletons, and about 10% rests with the top ten. This clone was counted between two and nine times. Germline V gene sequence: CDR1 SGHRS, CDR2 YFSETQ. Trimming shortened V by 1 base and J by 4 bases, and 17 bases separated the two germline ends. The CDR3 is 16 amino acids.

The chain has TRBV5-1 and TRBJ2-5; a possible D gene is TRBD1 (6 bases). The clonotype originates from a man aged 60 to 75 with COVID-19, enrolled during active disease. The sequenced material came from peripheral blood. Here the CDR3 DNA reads TGCGCCAGCAGCTTGAGGGGACAAATGAACCCAGAGACCCAGTACTTC. It specifies CASSLRGQMNPETQYF.